The rows below give T cell receptor beta chains drawn from one sample of a study of post-analysis software for immune sequencing data. TCRdb analysed the PCR reads with MiXCR anew, one entry per CDR3 protein. The repertoire holds hundreds of thousands of distinct CDR3 sequences, around 53% seen once, with under 6% in the top ten. The sample was blood. These receptors were collected from a girl aged 5-17 years with multiple sclerosis. CDR3s include the opening cysteine and the closing phenylalanine or tryptophan. D genes are given only for firm matches. Clone size is stated in some rows and not others, as once, few, many or a class when expanded.

clone_size: .; v_call: TRBV6-5; j_call: TRBJ2-1; d_call: .; cdr3_aa: CASSLWQGNNEQFF; cdr3_nt: TGTGCCAGCAGTTTGTGGCAGGGGAACAATGAGCAGTTCTTC
clone_size: .; v_call: TRBV7-2; j_call: TRBJ2-7; d_call: TRBD2; cdr3_aa: CASSSKLAGGPGEQYF; cdr3_nt: TGTGCCAGCAGCTCGAAACTAGCGGGGGGGCCGGGCGAGCAGTACTTC
clone_size: few; v_call: TRBV29-1; j_call: TRBJ2-1; d_call: TRBD2; cdr3_aa: CSVEWLAGVGEQFF; cdr3_nt: TGCAGCGTTGAGTGGCTAGCGGGAGTGGGTGAGCAGTTCTTC
clone_size: once; v_call: TRBV5-1; j_call: TRBJ2-1; d_call: .; cdr3_aa: CASSSQLGNNEQFF; cdr3_nt: TGCGCCAGCAGCTCCCAACTAGGTAACAATGAGCAGTTCTTC
clone_size: few; v_call: TRBV29-1; j_call: TRBJ2-7; d_call: .; cdr3_aa: CSVGAGIHEQYF; cdr3_nt: TGCAGCGTTGGTGCAGGGATCCACGAGCAGTACTTC
clone_size: .; v_call: TRBV25-1; j_call: TRBJ1-2; d_call: TRBD1; cdr3_aa: CASSPEWTGGGYTF; cdr3_nt: TGTGCCAGCAGTCCGGAATGGACAGGTGGTGGCTACACCTTC
clone_size: .; v_call: TRBV29-1; j_call: TRBJ1-2; d_call: TRBD1; cdr3_aa: CSVTQGAGGYTF; cdr3_nt: TGCAGCGTTACCCAGGGGGCGGGTGGCTACACCTTC
clone_size: .; v_call: TRBV10-2; j_call: TRBJ2-6; d_call: .; cdr3_aa: CATSGLRTSGANVLTF; cdr3_nt: TGCGCCACCTCTGGCCTTAGAACCTCTGGGGCCAACGTCCTGACTTTC
clone_size: .; v_call: TRBV20-1; j_call: TRBJ1-1; d_call: .; cdr3_aa: CSARSLQENANTEAFF; cdr3_nt: TGCAGTGCTAGAAGCCTCCAGGAAAACGCGAACACTGAAGCTTTCTTT
clone_size: few; v_call: TRBV11-2; j_call: TRBJ2-4; d_call: .; cdr3_aa: CASSQHETLAKNIQYF; cdr3_nt: TGTGCCAGCAGCCAGCACGAGACTTTAGCCAAAAACATTCAGTACTTC
clone_size: .; v_call: TRBV29-1; j_call: TRBJ1-2; d_call: .; cdr3_aa: CSVEEGSPGGYTF; cdr3_nt: TGCAGCGTTGAAGAAGGGAGCCCGGGTGGCTACACCTTC
clone_size: few; v_call: TRBV20-1; j_call: TRBJ1-5; d_call: .; cdr3_aa: CSARADSNQPQHF; cdr3_nt: TGCAGTGCTAGGGCGGATAGCAATCAGCCCCAGCATTTT
clone_size: few; v_call: TRBV5-5; j_call: TRBJ2-7; d_call: TRBD1; cdr3_aa: CASSMDRGFEQYF; cdr3_nt: TGTGCCAGCAGCATGGACAGGGGGTTTGAGCAGTACTTC
clone_size: .; v_call: TRBV29-1; j_call: TRBJ2-7; d_call: .; cdr3_aa: CSVMPTAYEQYF; cdr3_nt: TGCAGCGTTATGCCTACCGCCTACGAGCAGTACTTC
clone_size: few; v_call: TRBV29-1; j_call: TRBJ2-1; d_call: .; cdr3_aa: CSVEYGVREQFF; cdr3_nt: TGCAGCGTTGAATACGGGGTTCGGGAGCAGTTCTTC
clone_size: .; v_call: TRBV5-8; j_call: TRBJ1-5; d_call: .; cdr3_aa: CASIPPGHNNQPQHF; cdr3_nt: TGTGCCAGCATCCCGCCGGGACACAACAATCAGCCCCAGCATTTT
clone_size: once; v_call: TRBV29-1; j_call: TRBJ2-5; d_call: .; cdr3_aa: CSVGGGRKETQYF; cdr3_nt: TGCAGCGTCGGGGGAGGCCGTAAAGAGACCCAGTACTTC
clone_size: .; v_call: TRBV27; j_call: TRBJ2-7; d_call: .; cdr3_aa: CASSLQGTYERYF; cdr3_nt: TGTGCCAGCAGTTTACAGGGGACCTACGAGCGGTACTTC
clone_size: .; v_call: TRBV6-5; j_call: TRBJ2-1; d_call: TRBD1; cdr3_aa: CASRGQFYNEQFF; cdr3_nt: TGTGCCAGCAGGGGACAGTTCTACAATGAGCAGTTCTTC
clone_size: few; v_call: TRBV29-1; j_call: TRBJ2-5; d_call: .; cdr3_aa: CSGALGGGGETQYF; cdr3_nt: TGCAGCGGGGCGCTCGGTGGGGGAGGAGAGACCCAGTACTTC
clone_size: few; v_call: TRBV7-9; j_call: TRBJ2-5; d_call: TRBD2; cdr3_aa: CASSLAAPLAGGKETQYF; cdr3_nt: TGTGCCAGCAGCTTAGCAGCCCCCCTAGCGGGGGGGAAAGAGACCCAGTACTTC
clone_size: few; v_call: TRBV20-1; j_call: TRBJ2-6; d_call: .; cdr3_aa: CSARDPRSSGANVLTF; cdr3_nt: TGCAGTGCTAGGGATCCTAGATCCTCTGGGGCCAACGTCCTGACTTTC
clone_size: few; v_call: TRBV7-8; j_call: TRBJ2-7; d_call: .; cdr3_aa: CASTPSGTSYEQYF; cdr3_nt: TGTGCCAGCACCCCATCCGGGACTTCGTACGAGCAGTACTTC
clone_size: .; v_call: TRBV10-3; j_call: TRBJ2-5; d_call: TRBD1; cdr3_aa: CAISESLTGGETQYF; cdr3_nt: TGTGCCATCAGTGAGTCCTTGACAGGGGGAGAGACCCAGTACTTC
clone_size: .; v_call: TRBV20-1; j_call: TRBJ2-3; d_call: .; cdr3_aa: CSATREGAKDTQYF; cdr3_nt: TGCAGTGCAACTCGGGAAGGGGCGAAAGATACGCAGTATTTT
clone_size: .; v_call: TRBV4-2; j_call: TRBJ2-3; d_call: TRBD2; cdr3_aa: CASSQDTTSGGHPSSTDTQYF; cdr3_nt: TGTGCCAGCAGCCAAGATACCACTAGCGGGGGGCACCCGTCTAGCACAGATACGCAGTATTTT
clone_size: .; v_call: TRBV6-1; j_call: TRBJ1-2; d_call: .; cdr3_aa: CASSEATVNYGYTF; cdr3_nt: TGTGCCAGCAGTGAAGCGACAGTAAACTATGGCTACACCTTC
clone_size: .; v_call: TRBV5-1; j_call: TRBJ2-7; d_call: .; cdr3_aa: CASSWGPSYEQYF; cdr3_nt: TGCGCCAGCAGCTGGGGCCCTTCCTACGAGCAGTACTTC
clone_size: .; v_call: TRBV20-1; j_call: TRBJ2-5; d_call: TRBD2; cdr3_aa: CSARDTTSGVLQETQYF; cdr3_nt: TGCAGTGCTAGAGATACCACGAGCGGGGTCCTCCAAGAGACCCAGTACTTC
clone_size: few; v_call: TRBV6-5; j_call: TRBJ2-7; d_call: TRBD2; cdr3_aa: CANSHLRGVGEQYF; cdr3_nt: TGTGCCAACAGCCACCTCCGGGGGGTGGGCGAGCAGTACTTC
clone_size: .; v_call: TRBV6-2/TRBV6-3; j_call: TRBJ2-1; d_call: .; cdr3_aa: CASSGHLVKSYNEQFF; cdr3_nt: TGTGCCAGCAGTGGCCACCTAGTAAAATCCTACAATGAGCAGTTCTTC
clone_size: .; v_call: TRBV2; j_call: TRBJ2-5; d_call: .; cdr3_aa: CASLFFSQETQYF; cdr3_nt: TGTGCCAGCCTATTCTTCAGTCAAGAGACCCAGTACTTC